Given below is one T cell receptor (beta chain) in context. What it recognizes is unknown. Sequenced by immunoSEQ multiplex PCR; TCRdb stores in-frame clones only, minus some. The sample contains about 86,000 clones, around nine tenths of which appear only once. This record comes from a study of OX40 agonist ivuxolimab in advanced cancers. As for the study in general: Intravenous ivuxolimab at 0.01 to 10 mg/kg was given to patients every 2 weeks. Recorded diagnoses for dose-escalation patients were hepatocellular carcinoma, melanoma, renal cell or head and neck cancer. Three patients got partial responses; one had hepatocellular carcinoma and two had cutaneous melanoma. Regarding the study as a whole: There was clonal expansion of CD4+ and CD8+ blood T cells by week 6 at 0.1 to 3.0 mg/kg.

The germline CDR1 and CDR2 sequences are LGHNA and YSLEER. This CDR3 contains 14 residues. V lost 5 bases, J lost 8 bases, and 6 bases stayed unmatched. This clonotype was sampled from an adult with an advanced solid tumor such as melanoma, head and neck, liver or kidney cancer. The sample here was CD4+ or CD8+ T cells sorted from blood, taken in a trial of the OX40 agonist ivuxolimab. The gene calls are TRBV4-3 and TRBJ1-3; 10 positions agree with TRBD1. The CDR3 spells CASSTGQGRDTIYF. DNA of the CDR3: TGCGCCAGCAGCACGGGACAGGGGAGAGACACCATATATTTT.